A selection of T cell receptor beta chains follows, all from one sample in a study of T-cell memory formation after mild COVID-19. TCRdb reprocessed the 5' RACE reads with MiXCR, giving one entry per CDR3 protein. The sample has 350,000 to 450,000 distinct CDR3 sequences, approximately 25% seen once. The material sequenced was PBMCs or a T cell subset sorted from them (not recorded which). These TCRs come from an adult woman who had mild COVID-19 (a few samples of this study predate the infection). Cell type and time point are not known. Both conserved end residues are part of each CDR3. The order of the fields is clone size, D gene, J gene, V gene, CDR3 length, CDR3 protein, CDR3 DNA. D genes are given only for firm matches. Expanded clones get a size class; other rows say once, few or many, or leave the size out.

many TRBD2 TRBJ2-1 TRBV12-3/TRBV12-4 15 CASSFWTSSYNEQFF TGTGCCAGCAGTTTCTGGACTAGCTCCTACAATGAGCAGTTCTTC
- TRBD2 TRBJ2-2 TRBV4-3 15 CASSPSGSVTGELFF TGCGCCAGCAGCCCGAGCGGGAGTGTCACCGGGGAGCTGTTTTTT
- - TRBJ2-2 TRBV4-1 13 CASSQDRWEELFF TGCGCCAGCAGCCAAGATCGGTGGGAGGAGCTGTTTTTT
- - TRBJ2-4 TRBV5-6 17 CASSLYTGSNGENIQYF TGTGCCAGCAGCTTGTACACCGGGAGCAATGGGGAAAACATTCAGTACTTC
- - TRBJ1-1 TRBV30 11 CAWSVPSYTFF TGTGCCTGGAGTGTCCCCAGTTATACTTTCTTT
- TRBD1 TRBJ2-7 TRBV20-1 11 CSVRQGYEQYF TGCAGTGTTCGACAGGGCTACGAGCAGTACTTC
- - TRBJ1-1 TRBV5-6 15 CASSLGRALNTEAFF TGTGCCAGCAGCTTGGGCAGGGCCTTGAACACTGAAGCTTTCTTT
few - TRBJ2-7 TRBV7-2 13 CASSPTSSDRQYF TGTGCCAGCAGCCCCACTTCTAGCGATCGACAGTACTTC
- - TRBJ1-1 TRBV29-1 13 CSVVVGRDTEAFF TGCAGCGTTGTGGTGGGGCGGGACACTGAAGCTTTCTTT
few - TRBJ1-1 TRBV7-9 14 CASSGGGKLIEAFF TGTGCCAGCAGCGGTGGGGGCAAACTTATTGAAGCTTTCTTT
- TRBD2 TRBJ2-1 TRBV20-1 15 CSASLELAGENEQFF TGCAGTGCTAGTCTGGAACTAGCGGGAGAAAATGAGCAGTTCTTC
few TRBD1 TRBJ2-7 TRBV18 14 CASSGDRGTYEQYF TGTGCCAGCTCAGGGGACAGGGGGACCTACGAGCAGTACTTC